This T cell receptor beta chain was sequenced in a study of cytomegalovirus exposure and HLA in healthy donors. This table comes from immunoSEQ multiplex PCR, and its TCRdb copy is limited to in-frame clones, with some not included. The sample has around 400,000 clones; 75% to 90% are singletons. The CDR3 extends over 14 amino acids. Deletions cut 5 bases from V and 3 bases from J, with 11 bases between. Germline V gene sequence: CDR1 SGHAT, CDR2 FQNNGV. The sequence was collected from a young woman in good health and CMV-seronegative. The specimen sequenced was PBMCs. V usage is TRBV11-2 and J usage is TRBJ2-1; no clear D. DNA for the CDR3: TGTGCCAGCAGCCTGATCGCGGACTACAATGAGCAGTTCTTC. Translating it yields CASSLIADYNEQFF.